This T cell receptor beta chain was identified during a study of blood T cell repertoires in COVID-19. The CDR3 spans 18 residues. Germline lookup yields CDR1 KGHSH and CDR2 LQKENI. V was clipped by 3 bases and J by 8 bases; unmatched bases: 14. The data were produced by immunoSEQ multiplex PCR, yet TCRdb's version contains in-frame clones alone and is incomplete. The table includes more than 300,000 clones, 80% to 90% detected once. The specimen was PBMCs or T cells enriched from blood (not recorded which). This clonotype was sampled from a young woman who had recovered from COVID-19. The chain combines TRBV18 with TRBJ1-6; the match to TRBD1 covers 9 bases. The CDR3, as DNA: TGTGCCAGCTCACCGGACGTTTCGGGACAGGGCTCTCATTCACCCCTCCACTTT. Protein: CASSPDVSGQGSHSPLHF.